The 22 T cell receptor beta chains reported below all come from one sample, sequenced in a study of T-cell memory formation after mild COVID-19. MiXCR, run by TCRdb on the 5' RACE reads, gives a single entry per CDR3 protein. The sample comprises roughly 510,000 distinct CDR3 sequences, roughly 17% of which are singletons, and roughly 8.2% rests with the top ten. Sequencing used PBMCs or a T cell subset sorted from them (not recorded which). The source of these receptors is an adult woman who had mild COVID-19 (a few samples of this study predate the infection). Cell type and time point are not known.

This clonotype occurred a few times. This chain connects TRBV19 to TRBJ2-1; 12 nucleotides agree with TRBD2. The J segment lost 4 bases and the V segment lost 2 bases, leaving 3 bases of the junction unmatched. This CDR3 is 16 amino acids long. Germline CDR1 LNHDA, CDR2 SQIVND (reference sequence). CDR3 coding DNA: TGTGCCAGTAGTATACTAGCGGGGGGGCTATACAATGAGCAGTTCTTC. This translates into CASSILAGGLYNEQFF.

V gene TRBV7-9 combines with J gene TRBJ1-2; D not resolved. Deletions cut 1 base from V and 8 bases from J, with 14 bases between. Germline V gene data show CDR1 as SEHNR and CDR2 as FQNEAQ (reference sequence). This CDR3 comprises 14 residues. CDR3 in amino acids: CASSLDPQPRGYTF. The CDR3 coding sequence is TGTGCCAGCAGCTTAGATCCCCAACCGAGAGGCTACACCTTC.

There are a few counts of this clonotype. The chain is built from TRBV12-3 or TRBV12-4 and TRBJ2-6, with 8 nucleotides matching TRBD1. V gave up 7 bases and J gave up 1 base; unmatched junction bases: 18. This CDR3 region has 20 residues. CDR3 nucleotide sequence: TGTGCCAGCACCTCCGGGACAGGCGGTTTTATCGGGTCTGGGGCCAACGTCCTGACTTTC. Translation gives CASTSGTGGFIGSGANVLTF.

The chain employs TRBV3-1 and TRBJ2-1; D unresolved. Trimming stripped 1 base from V and 9 bases from J, with 7 bases between. CDR1 and CDR2 from the germline V gene are LGHDT and YNNKEL (reference sequence). The CDR3 loop spans 12 amino acids. This CDR3 is CASSQVAGEQFF. The DNA of the CDR3 is TGTGCCAGCAGCCAAGTGGCTGGTGAGCAGTTCTTC.

This clonotype was seen more than once but under ten times. The genes are TRBV25-1 and TRBJ2-7, with D possibly called TRBD1 or TRBD2 (6 bases each). Germline V CDR1 and CDR2: MGHDK, SYGVNS. Trimming removed 2 bases from V and 3 bases from J, with 17 bases in between. This CDR3 comprises 16 residues. CDR3 sequence reads: CASSERTGTFRYEQYF. As DNA, the CDR3 is TGTGCCAGCAGTGAACGAACAGGGACTTTTCGCTACGAGCAGTACTTC.

This chain uses TRBV18 with TRBJ1-2; the D is unclear. This CDR3 has 13 amino acids. Deletions cut 0 bases from V and 5 bases from J, with 7 bases between. Germline V CDR1 and CDR2: KGHSH, LQKENI. In nucleotides, the CDR3 is TGTGCCAGCTCACCACCGTCCCAGTATGGCTACACCTTC. Amino acids: CASSPPSQYGYTF.

The CDR3 region is CASSLPTDSGNTIYF. Written as DNA, the CDR3 is TGTGCCAGCAGTTTGCCGACGGACTCTGGAAACACCATATATTTT. The rearrangement joins TRBV12-3 or TRBV12-4 to TRBJ1-3, with unresolved D. CDR3 length: 15 residues. The V end lost 3 bases, the J end lost 0 bases, and 9 bases lay between the germline ends.

This clonotype occurred a few times. The chain is built from TRBV6-5 and TRBJ2-7, with 13 nucleotides matching TRBD2. Looked up from germline, CDR1 is MNHEY and CDR2 is SVGAGI. This CDR3 region has 16 residues. The V segment lost 5 bases and the J segment 2 bases; nucleotides outside the gene matches: 6. In nucleotides, the CDR3 is TGTGCCAGCAGTCGACTAGCGGGAGGTGTCCCCTACGAGCAGTACTTC. Protein product: CASSRLAGGVPYEQYF.

The chain combines TRBV19 with TRBJ2-7; 11 bases fit TRBD2. This CDR3 region has 15 residues. The V and J ends lost 10 bases and 2 bases, in that order; junction bases with no gene match: 10. CDR1 is LNHDA and CDR2 is SQIVND in the germline V gene (reference sequence). The CDR3 DNA follows: TGTGCCACCACTGCCGGGACTAGCGGCACCTACGAGCAGTACTTC. Translation: CATTAGTSGTYEQYF. The variable domain in full, with the rest retrieved from reference TRBV19 and TRBJ2-7, is DGGITQSPKYLFRKEGQNVTLSCEQNLNHDAMYWYRQDPGQGLRLIYYSQIVNDFQKGDIAEGYSVSREKKESFPLTVTSAQKNPTAFYLCATTAGTSGTYEQYFGPGTRLTVT.

CDR3: CASSLGVSSAKNIQYF. Here the CDR3 DNA reads TGTGCCAGCAGCTTAGGGGTCAGTTCAGCCAAAAACATTCAGTACTTC. The chain is built from TRBV7-9 and TRBJ2-4; D is ambiguous. Trimming left V 1 base short and J 0 bases short, with 10 bases between. This CDR3 has 16 amino acids. CDR1 is SEHNR and CDR2 is FQNEAQ in the germline V gene (reference sequence). Variable domain in full (rest from reference TRBV7-9 and TRBJ2-4): DTGVSQNPRHKITKRGQNVTFRCDPISEHNRLYWYRQTLGQGPEFLTYFQNEAQLEKSRLLSDRFSAERPKGSFSTLEIQRTEQGDSAMYLCASSLGVSSAKNIQYFGAGTRLSVL.

V is TRBV6-2 or TRBV6-3 and J is TRBJ2-4, with D possibly matching TRBD1 (5 bases). V lost 6 bases to trimming and J lost 8 bases, with 11 bases between them. This CDR3 has 12 residues. Germline lookup yields CDR1 MNHEY and CDR2 SVGEGT. The CDR3 DNA sequence: TGTGCCAGCAGCCTGGAAGGGGACATTCAGTACTTC. This gives the protein CASSLEGDIQYF.

This clonotype has a handful of counts. The chain joins TRBV7-8 to TRBJ2-5; 7 bases align to TRBD2. Trimming removed 2 bases from V and 2 bases from J; junction bases left unmatched: 5. Germline loops: CDR1 SGHVS, CDR2 FQNEAQ. This CDR3 is 15 amino acids long. The CDR3 DNA reads as TGTGCCAGCAGCTTACTTTCGCGGGGGCAAGAGACCCAGTACTTC. It is translated as CASSLLSRGQETQYF.

The rearrangement links TRBV7-6 to TRBJ2-7, with 8 bases fitting TRBD1. CDR3 length equals 15 residues. Germline V gene data show CDR1 as SGHVS and CDR2 as FNYEAQ. J was trimmed by 2 bases and V by 5 bases; bases with no gene match: 8. Here the CDR3 reads CASSPDPGQAYEQYF. The CDR3 DNA sequence: TGTGCCAGCAGCCCCGATCCGGGACAGGCCTACGAGCAGTACTTC.

The chain uses TRBV7-9 and TRBJ2-5, with D perhaps given as TRBD1 or TRBD2 (7 bases each). CDR3 size: 16 residues. CDR1 and CDR2 (germline): SEHNR, FQNEAQ (reference sequence). The V gene lost 2 bases and the J gene lost 4 bases, with 17 bases spanning the gap. CDR3 nucleotide sequence: TGTGCCAGCAGCTTAATCCCAGCGGGACAGAGAGAGACCCAGTACTTC. Amino acids: CASSLIPAGQRETQYF.

V usage is TRBV3-1 and J usage is TRBJ2-7; TRBD1 matches 11 bases. After removal of 2 bases from V and 4 bases from J, the junction contained 10 bases not matched to a gene. This CDR3 has 17 amino acids. Germline assignment: CDR1 LGHDT and CDR2 YNNKEL (reference sequence). The DNA of the CDR3 is TGTGCCAGCAGCCAACTGGACAGGGGGCCTCCCAGATACGAGCAGTACTTC. Protein sequence: CASSQLDRGPPRYEQYF.

This clonotype was seen only a few times. The V call is TRBV29-1, the J call TRBJ1-2; D ambiguous. The germline V gene encodes CDR1 SQVTM and CDR2 ANQGSEA. Trimming removed 3 bases from V and 0 bases from J, with 5 bases in between. CDR3 length: 12 residues. The chain's CDR3 is CSVDSANYGYTF. CDR3 nucleotides: TGCAGCGTTGATTCGGCTAACTATGGCTACACCTTC.

This clonotype came up many times. The rearrangement joins TRBV5-5 to TRBJ1-1; D is unclear. This CDR3 spans 14 amino acids. With 1 base removed from V and 1 base from J, the gap between germline ends came to 8 bases. CDR1 and CDR2 from the germline V gene are SGHKS and YYEKEE (reference sequence). The CDR3 protein is CASSLLVENTEAFF. In DNA, the CDR3 is TGTGCCAGCAGCTTGTTGGTAGAGAACACTGAAGCTTTCTTT.

The chain couples TRBV20-1 to TRBJ2-7; TRBD2 agrees at 8 bases. The CDR3 has 13 residues. Germline V lookup: CDR1 DFQATT, CDR2 SNEGSKA (reference sequence). The V segment lost 6 bases and the J segment 10 bases; nucleotides outside the gene matches: 14. The DNA of the CDR3 is TGCAGTGCCCTAGGCGACGGGAGGGCACGCCAGTACTTC. Protein product: CSALGDGRARQYF.

This clonotype appeared a few times. V and J are TRBV7-2 and TRBJ2-1, with D possibly being TRBD1 (5 bases). The CDR3 is made up of 16 amino acids. CDR1 SGHTA and CDR2 FQGNSA come from the germline V gene. V was trimmed by 5 bases and J by 0 bases, leaving 14 bases between them. CDR3 bases: TGTGCCAGCAGCCCCAGGGTAGGCAGCTCCTACAATGAGCAGTTCTTC. Protein: CASSPRVGSSYNEQFF.

The chain is built from TRBV6-5 and TRBJ1-2; weak D call: TRBD1 (5 bases). The CDR3 has 18 amino acids. Germline V CDR1 and CDR2: MNHEY, SVGAGI. Trimming shortened V by 0 bases and J by 5 bases, and 22 bases separated the two germline ends. The DNA of the CDR3 is TGTGCCAGCAGTTACTCCCGGGGACCCCAACTTGGGGAATATGGCTACACCTTC. As protein: CASSYSRGPQLGEYGYTF.

Turning to this clonotype: Sequence at one end of the junction differs from germline and may be a read error. The chain combines TRBV10-3 with TRBJ1-1; D unclear. This CDR3 spans 14 amino acids. Germline-derived CDR1 and CDR2 are ENHRY and SYGVKD. DNA for the CDR3: TGTGCCATCAGTGAAATGGCGGGGAACTCTGAAGCTTTCTTT. Encoded protein: CAISEMAGNSEAFF.

This clonotype was seen a handful of times. This chain connects TRBV7-2 to TRBJ2-7; D is ambiguous. The CDR3 has 13 residues. V shed 0 bases and J shed 3 bases, with 6 bases lying between them. The germline gives CDR1 SGHTA, CDR2 FQGNSA. The CDR3 here is CASSLAYNYEQYF. In nucleotides, the CDR3 is TGTGCCAGCAGCTTAGCGTACAACTACGAGCAGTACTTC.